The sequence of this T cell receptor beta chain was determined in a study of blood T cell repertoires in COVID-19. Trimming removed 2 bases from V and 5 bases from J, with 9 bases in between. The CDR3 sequence is 13 residues long. The germline V gene encodes CDR1 SGHDN and CDR2 FVKESK. The table came from immunoSEQ multiplex PCR; TCRdb's copy has only in-frame clones and leaves some out. The data show some 75,000 clones, roughly 80% seen once. The receptor was isolated from a man aged 50 to 59 with COVID-19, enrolled during active disease. The sequenced sample consisted of peripheral blood. This sequence joins TRBV14 and TRBJ1-1, with D perhaps TRBD1 (5 bases). The CDR3 DNA is TGTGCCAGCAGCCAAAGGCGGGGGACTGAAGCTTTCTTT. The encoded protein is CASSQRRGTEAFF.